This TCR beta chain was sequenced during a study of glioma-infiltrating T cells after dendritic cell vaccination. Broader study findings: Only a small number of patients had complete blood and tumor samples. Estimated pretreatment TIL content predicted outcome after dendritic cell vaccination.

As concerns this clone: Its target is unknown.

Patients had residual fresh-frozen tumor tissue and more than two years of survival data. TCRdb keeps only in-frame clones here, not all; method: immunoSEQ multiplex PCR. The sample lists more than 60,000 clones, 80% to 85% occurring once. Deletions cut 6 bases from V and 6 bases from J, with 9 bases between. The CDR3 contains 12 residues. The V gene's germline CDR1 is ENHRY and CDR2 SYGVKD. The chain couples TRBV10-3 to TRBJ1-5; D gene uncertain. The sequence was obtained from a human donor with glioblastoma. Sequenced material: blood, taken before dendritic cell vaccination. The CDR3 bases are TGTGCCATCAGAGCCGAGGGTCAGCCCCAGCATTTT. This gives the protein CAIRAEGQPQHF.